The 27 T cell receptor beta chains reported below all come from one sample, sequenced in a study of CXCR3-negative and CXCR3-positive naive CD8 T cells. The study's findings and limits: The study found more hydrophobic TRB CDR3s in CXCR3-positive naive cells than in CXCR3-negative naive cells.

The authors prepared UMI-labeled TRB cDNA libraries by 5' RACE. TCRdb reprocessed the 5' RACE reads and stores each CDR3 protein as one record, lacking DNA. This sample carries 55,000 to 70,000 distinct CDR3 sequences, with under 0.8% going to the ten biggest clones. These receptors lack a known antigen. Sequenced input: naive CXCR3+ CD8+ T cells from blood. Subset indicated: CD45RO-CCR7+CD27+CD95- naive CD8+ T cells expressing CXCR3 (TNR3+). The receptors here all came from a human donor in good health. Some clones in this sample may be carry-over from other donors' samples.

The rearrangement uses TRBV28 and TRBJ1-2. This CDR3 has 13 amino acids. Germline loops: CDR1 MDHEN, CDR2 SYDVKM. CDR3 region: CASSPGPSPGYTF.

The J gene is TRBJ2-7, the V gene TRBV7-2; the TCRdb call, TRBD2, lacks DNA for checking. There are 15 residues in the CDR3. Germline V lookup: CDR1 SGHTA, CDR2 FQGNSA. The CDR3 loop is CASSLIAGVGYEQYF.

The chain has TRBV6-5 and TRBJ2-1; absent DNA, TCRdb's TRBD2 call cannot be checked. This CDR3 region has 15 residues. Looked up from germline, CDR1 is MNHEY and CDR2 is SVGAGI. CDR3 sequence: CASSSSGLAYNEQFF.

This rearrangement joins TRBV10-3 to TRBJ1-4; TCRdb's D call, TRBD1, is unchecked because there is no DNA. Germline V lookup: CDR1 ENHRY, CDR2 SYGVKD. The CDR3 covers 15 residues. The CDR3 sequence: CAISEGPAANEKLFF.

This rearrangement joins TRBV2 to TRBJ2-3; lacking DNA, the TRBD2 call made by TCRdb goes unchecked. The CDR3 sequence is 14 residues long. Germline assignment: CDR1 SNHLY and CDR2 FYNNEI. The CDR3 loop is CASVGTSIIDTQYF.

V and J are TRBV13 and TRBJ2-7. Per the germline V gene, CDR1 is PRHDT and CDR2 is FYEKMQ (reference sequence). The CDR3 extends over 13 amino acids. The CDR3 region is CASSLGFSYEQYF.

V gene TRBV7-9 combines with J gene TRBJ2-5; TCRdb gives TRBD1 as the D gene, but with no DNA this cannot be confirmed. The length of the CDR3 is 15 residues. Germline CDR1 reads SEHNR; CDR2 reads FQNEAQ (reference sequence). Here the CDR3 reads CASSLSGQGQETQYF.

The chain links TRBV7-9 to TRBJ1-1; the D call of TRBD1 rests on TCRdb alone, since no DNA is present to check it. The CDR3 has 14 residues. The germline V gene encodes CDR1 SEHNR and CDR2 FQNEAQ (reference sequence). The CDR3 sequence is CASSLDRKNTEAFF.

The rearrangement uses TRBV5-4 and TRBJ1-6; absent DNA, TCRdb's TRBD1 call cannot be checked. Germline V gene sequence: CDR1 SGHNT, CDR2 YYREEE (reference sequence). The CDR3 is 15 amino acids. The CDR3 loop is CASRGTGEYNSPLHF.

The chain carries TRBV29-1 and TRBJ1-1. Germline CDR1 and CDR2: SQVTM and ANQGSEA. The CDR3 consists of 14 residues. CDR3: CSVGTATMNTEAFF. Full variable domain (missing parts from reference TRBV29-1 and TRBJ1-1): SAVISQKPSRDICQRGTSLTIQCQVDSQVTMMFWYRQQPGQSLTLIATANQGSEATYESGFVIDKFPISRPNLTFSTLTVSNMSPEDSSIYLCSVGTATMNTEAFFGQGTRLTVV.

The chain uses TRBV4-3 and TRBJ2-7; TCRdb selects TRBD2, and the lack of DNA leaves this call unchecked. The germline gives CDR1 LGHNA, CDR2 YSLEER. This CDR3 is built from 13 residues. The CDR3 loop reads CASSQLLADEQYF.

The chain combines TRBV28 with TRBJ2-7; TCRdb designates TRBD1, a call that cannot be tested without DNA. This CDR3 is 13 amino acids long. Germline lookup yields CDR1 MDHEN and CDR2 SYDVKM. The CDR3 is CASSQGISYEQYF.

The chain joins TRBV19 to TRBJ1-1; lacking DNA, the TRBD1 call made by TCRdb goes unchecked. Germline assignment: CDR1 LNHDA and CDR2 SQIVND (reference sequence). This CDR3 comprises 13 residues. CDR3 loop: CASSFLGGTEAFF.

The gene calls are TRBV14 and TRBJ1-6. Germline V gene sequence: CDR1 SGHDN, CDR2 FVKESK. CDR3 size: 11 residues. The CDR3 sequence: CASSQGSPLHF.

The V and J genes are TRBV14 and TRBJ2-1; TCRdb selects TRBD2, and the lack of DNA leaves this call unchecked. The CDR3 covers 16 residues. Germline V gene lookup returns CDR1 SGHDN and CDR2 FVKESK. The CDR3 here is CASSQAAGGFGDEQFF.

This chain connects TRBV6-6 to TRBJ2-3. The V gene's germline CDR1 is MNHNY and CDR2 SVGAGI (reference sequence). This CDR3 comprises 15 residues. The CDR3 loop is CASSYLSASTDTQYF.

The chain recombines TRBV7-3 with TRBJ2-7; TCRdb indicates TRBD1, and absent DNA this call remains unverified. The CDR3 is 17 amino acids. Germline lookup yields CDR1 SGHTA and CDR2 FQGTGA. This CDR3 reads CASSLGPTGKGTYEQYF.

The chain uses TRBV19 and TRBJ2-1; TCRdb's D gene call, TRBD2, goes unchecked for lack of DNA. Germline CDR1 LNHDA, CDR2 SQIVND (reference sequence). There are 14 residues in the CDR3. This CDR3 is CASSISTSWDEQFF.

This sequence joins TRBV6-2 or TRBV6-3 and TRBJ2-1; TCRdb's D call of TRBD1 is untestable without DNA. Germline V CDR1 and CDR2: MNHEY, SVGEGT. This CDR3 spans 14 amino acids. The CDR3: CASSPVSPYMEQFF.

The chain couples TRBV29-1 to TRBJ1-2; TCRdb returns TRBD1, unconfirmable since there is no DNA. CDR1 is SQVTM and CDR2 is ANQGSEA in the germline V gene. The CDR3 totals 13 residues. The CDR3 here is CSVEDGGLYGYTF.

The chain couples TRBV5-1 to TRBJ2-3. CDR3 length: 17 amino acids. Germline V gene lookup returns CDR1 SGHRS and CDR2 YFSETQ. CDR3 sequence reads: CASSLEAVGYSTDTQYF.

The chain combines TRBV28 with TRBJ2-3. Germline CDR1 reads MDHEN; CDR2 reads SYDVKM. This CDR3 region has 13 residues. This CDR3 reads CASSLRVTDTQYF.

The chain joins TRBV11-3 to TRBJ2-7. CDR1 and CDR2 (germline): SGHNT, YENEEA. The CDR3 totals 14 residues. The CDR3 protein is CASSFSRQPYEQYF.

This chain uses TRBV7-2 with TRBJ2-5; as DNA is missing, the TRBD2 call by TCRdb cannot be tested. In germline, CDR1 is SGHTA, CDR2 FQGNSA. The CDR3 contains 15 residues. CDR3 sequence: CASSLSSGGAETQYF.

This sequence joins TRBV7-9 and TRBJ2-7; TCRdb outputs TRBD1, but without DNA this stays unchecked. The CDR3 has 15 amino acids. Germline CDR1 reads SEHNR; CDR2 reads FQNEAQ (reference sequence). CDR3 loop: CASSNPGTGAYEQYF.

This rearrangement joins TRBV6-2 or TRBV6-3 to TRBJ2-7; absent DNA, TCRdb's TRBD1 call cannot be checked. This CDR3 is built from 16 residues. Looked up from germline, CDR1 is MNHEY and CDR2 is SVGEGT. CDR3 protein: CASSYGTGGGSYEQYF.

V usage is TRBV27 and J usage is TRBJ2-7. Germline CDR1 and CDR2: MNHEY and SMNVEV (reference sequence). This CDR3 is 15 amino acids long. CDR3 in amino acids: CASSLYRRNSYEQYF.